The sequence of this TCR beta chain was determined in a study of shared clonotypes between healthy human individuals. All of the donors resided in Nashville, Tennessee, and each was a Caucasian adult. This CDR3 spans 14 amino acids. J lost 0 bases, V lost 3 bases, and 3 bases had no gene match. Germline-derived CDR1 and CDR2 are SGDLS and YYNGEE. Study outcomes and limitations: Incomplete sequencing of sorted subsets was indicated by rarefaction despite large depth.

Turning to this clone: The antigen remains undetermined.

Per the authors' pipeline: Filtering differed since immunoSEQ provided only junctions, with no quality scores. Generated by immunoSEQ multiplex PCR, the TCRdb table keeps only in-frame clones and is missing some. V, J and clone size reflect that table, while D and trimming were determined from the DNA. The repertoire holds a few million clones, over 90% seen once, with 0.35% to 0.5% in the top ten. The sequence derives from a man younger than 35 in good health. Some clones in this sample may be carry-over from other donors' samples. The V gene is TRBV9, the J gene TRBJ2-7, with TRBD2 identical over 7 bases. Specimen: naive CD4+ T cells from PBMCs. This sample's subset: CD45RA+ positively selected. The CDR3 DNA follows: TGTGCCAGCAGCGAGCGGGACTTCTCCTACGAGCAGTACTTC. Translation gives CASSERDFSYEQYF.